The 20 T cell receptor beta chains in this list originate from one sample, sequenced in a study of shared clonotypes between healthy human individuals. Sequencing was performed with immunoSEQ multiplex PCR; in TCRdb, only in-frame clones are kept and a portion is missing. The sample yields 2 million to 3 million clones, under 95% seen once. Sequencing input: naive CD4+ T cells from PBMCs. Specified subset: CD45RA+ positively selected. These receptors came from a young man in good health. Some clones in this sample may be carry-over from other donors' samples.

The V gene is TRBV19, the J gene TRBJ1-5; maybe TRBD1 (5 bases). The CDR3 sequence is 14 residues long. V lost 4 bases to trimming and J lost 3 bases, with 10 bases between them. Germline values: CDR1 LNHDA, CDR2 SQIVND (reference sequence). CDR3 loop: CASSSSRANQPQHF. Here the CDR3 DNA reads TGTGCCAGTAGTAGTTCCAGGGCCAATCAGCCCCAGCATTTT.

This clone was recorded a few times. V gene TRBV5-1 combines with J gene TRBJ2-7; D is perhaps TRBD1 (6 bases). The CDR3 has 15 amino acids. V gave up 4 bases and J gave up 2 bases, with 16 bases separating them. CDR1 and CDR2 (germline): SGHRS, YFSETQ. The CDR3 sequence: CASSPWDTAAYEQYF. The CDR3 DNA reads TGCGCCAGCAGCCCCTGGGACACGGCGGCCTACGAGCAGTACTTC.

The gene calls are TRBV5-1 and TRBJ2-2; 8 bases fit TRBD1. Germline V gene data show CDR1 as SGHRS and CDR2 as YFSETQ. CDR3 length: 16 amino acids. The ends lost 4 bases at V and 2 bases at J; junction bases unmatched: 7. As DNA, the CDR3 is TGCGCCAGCAGCACCGGACAGGGAGGTAACACCGGGGAGCTGTTTTTT. Translated, it gives CASSTGQGGNTGELFF.

CDR3 DNA: TGTGCCAGTAGTCCCCCTTGGGACAGGGTAGATCAGCCCCAGCATTTT. This encodes CASSPPWDRVDQPQHF. This chain uses TRBV19 with TRBJ1-5; 9 nucleotides match TRBD1. This CDR3 comprises 16 residues. In germline, CDR1 is LNHDA, CDR2 SQIVND (reference sequence). The J segment lost 5 bases and the V segment lost 5 bases, leaving 10 bases of the junction unmatched.

The V and J genes are TRBV27 and TRBJ2-3; D not resolved. The CDR3 runs to 15 residues. V dropped 5 bases and J dropped 8 bases, with 20 bases sitting between them. Germline lookup yields CDR1 MNHEY and CDR2 SMNVEV (reference sequence). This chain's CDR3 is CASSGVWANAGTQYF. The CDR3 DNA follows: TGTGCCAGCAGTGGGGTTTGGGCCAACGCCGGTACGCAGTATTTT.

This chain joins TRBV29-1 and TRBJ1-3; 8 bases line up with TRBD1. Germline-derived CDR1 and CDR2 are SQVTM and ANQGSEA. The V and J ends lost 2 bases and 1 base, in that order; junction bases with no gene match: 1. This CDR3 is built from 14 residues. The CDR3 spells CSVEQGASGNTIYF. CDR3 in DNA: TGCAGCGTTGAACAGGGGGCGTCTGGAAACACCATATATTTT. Using reference TRBV29-1 and TRBJ1-3 for the parts outside the CDR3, the full variable domain is SAVISQKPSRDICQRGTSLTIQCQVDSQVTMMFWYRQQPGQSLTLIATANQGSEATYESGFVIDKFPISRPNLTFSTLTVSNMSPEDSSIYLCSVEQGASGNTIYFGEGSWLTVV.

V gene TRBV4-3 combines with J gene TRBJ2-1, with 7 bases matching TRBD2. After removal of 1 base from V and 6 bases from J, the junction contained 9 bases not matched to a gene. The CDR3 runs 16 residues. From germline, CDR1 is LGHNA and CDR2 YSLEER. The CDR3 protein is CASSQALWEGSNEQFF. CDR3 DNA sequence: TGCGCCAGCAGCCAAGCTCTGTGGGAGGGAAGCAATGAGCAGTTCTTC.

This chain uses TRBV27 with TRBJ2-4; 10 positions match TRBD1. This CDR3 has 13 amino acids. Losses at the gene ends were 4 bases for V and 7 bases for J; bases not matched to a gene: 1. CDR1 is MNHEY, CDR2 SMNVEV, per germline (reference sequence). The CDR3, as DNA: TGTGCCAGCAGTTGGACAGGGGGGAACATTCAGTACTTC. Amino acid sequence: CASSWTGGNIQYF.

The J gene is TRBJ2-2, the V gene TRBV15; TRBD2 matches 12 bases. The CDR3 consists of 17 residues. The ends lost 3 bases at V and 6 bases at J; junction bases unmatched: 8. Germline V lookup: CDR1 LNHNV, CDR2 YYDKDF (reference sequence). CDR3 protein: CATSSARLAGGPGELFF. CDR3 DNA sequence: TGTGCCACCAGCAGTGCCCGGCTAGCGGGAGGGCCCGGGGAGCTGTTTTTT.

The chain has TRBV11-2 and TRBJ1-4, with a weak D call TRBD1 (6 bases). Germline V gene lookup returns CDR1 SGHAT and CDR2 FQNNGV. The CDR3 has 18 residues. Deletions cut 5 bases from V and 0 bases from J, with 19 bases between. The CDR3 DNA is TGTGCCAGCAGCCTCTGGGGGGCCGGACGAACAACTAATGAAAAACTGTTTTTT. Translation: CASSLWGAGRTTNEKLFF. The full variable domain, rest sourced from reference TRBV11-2 and TRBJ1-4, is EAGVAQSPRYKIIEKRQSVAFWCNPISGHATLYWYQQILGQGPKLLIQFQNNGVVDDSQLPKDRFSAERLKGVDSTLKIQPAKLEDSAVYLCASSLWGAGRTTNEKLFFGSGTQLSVL.

The chain has TRBV6-5 and TRBJ1-2; maybe TRBD1 (5 bases). From germline, CDR1 is MNHEY and CDR2 SVGAGI. The CDR3 is 13 residues long. Trimming shortened V by 4 bases and J by 4 bases, and 10 bases separated the two germline ends. The CDR3 DNA reads TGTGCCAGCAGTTGCGGGGGTGCCTATGGCTACACCTTC. Amino acids: CASSCGGAYGYTF.

The chain carries TRBV5-1 and TRBJ2-7; TRBD1 agrees at 8 bases. The length of the CDR3 is 15 residues. Germline assignment: CDR1 SGHRS and CDR2 YFSETQ. The ends lost 0 bases at V and 6 bases at J; junction bases unmatched: 8. The DNA of the CDR3 is TGCGCCAGCAGCTTGGCTCGTGACAGGGGAACCGAGCAGTACTTC. The encoded protein is CASSLARDRGTEQYF.

This clone came up a few times. The chain has TRBV5-1 and TRBJ1-1; a possible D gene is TRBD1 (5 bases). Germline V lookup: CDR1 SGHRS, CDR2 YFSETQ. There are 15 residues in the CDR3. With 4 bases removed from V and 1 base from J, the gap between germline ends came to 14 bases. The CDR3, as DNA: TGCGCCAGCAGCCGGGACCCCCATCAGAACACTGAAGCTTTCTTT. Protein: CASSRDPHQNTEAFF. Filled out from reference TRBV5-1 and TRBJ1-1, the complete variable domain reads KAGVTQTPRYLIKTRGQQVTLSCSPISGHRSVSWYQQTPGQGLQFLFEYFSETQRNKGNFPGRFSGRQFSNSRSEMNVSTLELGDSALYLCASSRDPHQNTEAFFGQGTRLTVV.

The genes are TRBV27 and TRBJ1-2, with D tentatively TRBD1 (6 bases). V lost 0 bases and J lost 6, with 14 bases in between. Germline V lookup: CDR1 MNHEY, CDR2 SMNVEV (reference sequence). This CDR3 comprises 15 residues. CDR3 bases: TGTGCCAGCAGTTTATCCCCCGGGACACGGCATGGCTACACCTTC. This translates into CASSLSPGTRHGYTF.

V and J are TRBV5-1 and TRBJ2-1; 10 bases map to TRBD1. V trimming: 1 base; J trimming: 1 base; junction bases outside the gene matches: 2. CDR3 length: 16 amino acids. The germline V gene has CDR1 SGHRS and CDR2 YFSETQ. CDR3 residues: CASSLSGQGSYNEQFF. In DNA form, the CDR3 reads TGCGCCAGCAGCTTGTCGGGACAGGGGTCCTACAATGAGCAGTTCTTC. The full variable domain, in which reference TRBV5-1 and TRBJ2-1 provide the parts outside the CDR3, is KAGVTQTPRYLIKTRGQQVTLSCSPISGHRSVSWYQQTPGQGLQFLFEYFSETQRNKGNFPGRFSGRQFSNSRSEMNVSTLELGDSALYLCASSLSGQGSYNEQFFGPGTRLTVL.

Comment on this clone: This same CDR3 is encoded by further DNA sequences in the sample. This rearrangement joins TRBV28 to TRBJ1-2; D unclear. V lost 2 bases and J lost 5, with 6 bases in between. Per the germline V gene, CDR1 is MDHEN and CDR2 is SYDVKM. The CDR3 is 12 amino acids. Here the CDR3 DNA reads TGTGCCAGCAGTTTAGTCTCTTATGGCTACACCTTC. Its protein product is CASSLVSYGYTF.

Note on this clone: Other DNA variants within this sample encode the same CDR3. The V gene is TRBV11-2, the J gene TRBJ1-5; no definite D call. Germline V gene lookup returns CDR1 SGHAT and CDR2 FQNNGV. The CDR3 is 13 residues long. Between the trimmed V and J ends, which lost 1 base and 7 bases, there was a span of 8 bases. The CDR3 DNA reads as TGTGCCAGCAGCTTAGGGGGTAGGCAGCCCCAGCATTTT. It is translated as CASSLGGRQPQHF.

The V call is TRBV5-4, the J call TRBJ1-2, with D possibly matching TRBD1 (6 bases). CDR1 and CDR2 from the germline V gene are SGHNT and YYREEE (reference sequence). Deletions cut 6 bases from V and 4 bases from J, with 16 bases between. The CDR3 has 14 residues. The CDR3 spells CASTTTGVGYGYTF. Here the CDR3 DNA reads TGTGCCAGCACCACGACAGGAGTCGGCTATGGCTACACCTTC.

V is TRBV2 and J is TRBJ1-5; 7 positions match TRBD1. J gave up 6 bases and V 6 bases, and 5 bases lay outside the gene matches. Germline values: CDR1 SNHLY, CDR2 FYNNEI. CDR3 length: 13 amino acids. This CDR3 reads CASRPDRVQPQHF. The CDR3 region has the DNA TGTGCCAGCAGGCCCGACAGGGTTCAGCCCCAGCATTTT.

The V and J genes are TRBV5-1 and TRBJ1-2, with a possible D match to TRBD1 (5 bases). V was clipped by 4 bases and J by 7 bases, with 20 bases between them. Germline CDR1 reads SGHRS; CDR2 reads YFSETQ. CDR3 length: 15 residues. CDR3 region: CASSVSQSSGGGYTF. The CDR3 bases are TGCGCCAGCAGCGTGTCCCAGAGCTCCGGGGGTGGCTACACCTTC.